This T cell receptor (beta chain) emerged from a study of post-analysis software for immune sequencing data. Notes on the study in general: In multiple sclerosis, normalized Chao1 diversity was significantly below that of controls. Controls showed lower frequencies than patients for roughly 5 TRBV segments, and TRBV5-6, TRBV5-1 and TRBV20-1 were among these.

The germline CDR1 and CDR2 sequences are DFQATT and SNEGSKA (reference sequence). V was cut by 5 bases and J by 3 bases, with 23 bases left in between. CDR3 length: 17 amino acids. Presence of unique molecular identifiers characterized the TCR beta cDNA libraries. T cells numbering roughly 1 to 10 million yielded roughly 0.5 million cDNA molecules. TCRdb processed the PCR reads anew with MiXCR; each CDR3 protein has one entry. Of roughly 600,000 distinct CDR3 sequences in the sample, 44% were seen once. Details on this clonotype: Its antigen is still unknown.

The sequencing sample was made of blood. The sequence came from a girl aged 5-17 years with multiple sclerosis. The rearrangement links TRBV20-1 to TRBJ2-1; the D gene is possibly TRBD2 (5 bases). Here the CDR3 reads CSAPDVRRLALYNEQFF. DNA for the CDR3: TGCAGTGCTCCAGACGTCAGGCGGCTAGCCCTCTACAATGAGCAGTTCTTC.